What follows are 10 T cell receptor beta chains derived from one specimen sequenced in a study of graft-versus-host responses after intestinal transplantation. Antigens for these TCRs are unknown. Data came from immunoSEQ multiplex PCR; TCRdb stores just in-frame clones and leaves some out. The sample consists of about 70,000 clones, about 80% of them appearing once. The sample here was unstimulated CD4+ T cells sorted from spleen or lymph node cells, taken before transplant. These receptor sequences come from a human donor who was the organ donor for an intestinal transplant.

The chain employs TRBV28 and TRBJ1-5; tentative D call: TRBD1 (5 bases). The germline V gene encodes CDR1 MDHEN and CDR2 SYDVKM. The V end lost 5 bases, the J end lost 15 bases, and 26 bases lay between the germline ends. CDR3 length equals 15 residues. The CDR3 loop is CASSHLGEVTDLGHF. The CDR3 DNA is TGTGCCAGCAGTCACCTAGGGGAGGTGACCGACCTTGGGCATTTT. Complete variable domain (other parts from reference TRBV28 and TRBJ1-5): DVKVTQSSRYLVKRTGEKVFLECVQDMDHENMFWYRQDPGLGLRLIYFSYDVKMKEKGDIPEGYSVSREKKERFSLILESASTNQTSMYLCASSHLGEVTDLGHFGDGTRLSIL.

CDR3 sequence: CASSERLALGYTF. CDR3 bases: TGTGCCAGCAGTGAGAGGTTAGCTCTTGGCTACACCTTC. The gene calls are TRBV2 and TRBJ1-2; D not certain. Germline assignment: CDR1 SNHLY and CDR2 FYNNEI. V was shortened by 3 bases and J by 7 bases, with 12 bases between the two germline ends. This CDR3 contains 13 residues.

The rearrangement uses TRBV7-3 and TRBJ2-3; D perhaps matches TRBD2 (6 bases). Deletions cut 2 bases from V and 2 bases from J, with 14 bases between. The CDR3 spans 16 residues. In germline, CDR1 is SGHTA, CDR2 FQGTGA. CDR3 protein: CASSLLGGANTDTQYF. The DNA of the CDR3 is TGTGCCAGCAGCTTATTAGGCGGGGCGAACACAGATACGCAGTATTTT. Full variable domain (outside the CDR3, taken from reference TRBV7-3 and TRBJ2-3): GAGVSQTPSNKVTEKGKYVELRCDPISGHTALYWYRQSLGQGPEFLIYFQGTGAADDSGLPNDRFFAVRPEGSVSTLKIQRTERGDSAVYLCASSLLGGANTDTQYFGPGTRLTVL.

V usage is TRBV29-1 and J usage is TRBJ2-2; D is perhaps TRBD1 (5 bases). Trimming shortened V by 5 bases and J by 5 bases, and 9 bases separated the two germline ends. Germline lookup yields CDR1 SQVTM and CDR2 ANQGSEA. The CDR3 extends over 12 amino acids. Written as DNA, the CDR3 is TGCAGCGTTAATGGGGCTACCGGGGAGCTGTTTTTT. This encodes CSVNGATGELFF.

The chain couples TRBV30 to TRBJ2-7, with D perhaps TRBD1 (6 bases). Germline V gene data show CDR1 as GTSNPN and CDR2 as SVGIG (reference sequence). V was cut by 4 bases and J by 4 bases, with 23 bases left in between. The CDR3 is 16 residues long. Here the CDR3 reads CAWTQHPGQKHYEQYV. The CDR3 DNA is TGTGCCTGGACCCAACACCCGGGACAAAAACATTACGAGCAGTACGTC.

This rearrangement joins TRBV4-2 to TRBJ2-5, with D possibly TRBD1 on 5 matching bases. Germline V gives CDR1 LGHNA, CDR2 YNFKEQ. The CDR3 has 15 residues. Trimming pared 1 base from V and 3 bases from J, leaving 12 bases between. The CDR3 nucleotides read TGTGCCAGCAGCCAAGTTAGACAGCCCGAAGAGACCCAGTACTTC. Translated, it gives CASSQVRQPEETQYF.

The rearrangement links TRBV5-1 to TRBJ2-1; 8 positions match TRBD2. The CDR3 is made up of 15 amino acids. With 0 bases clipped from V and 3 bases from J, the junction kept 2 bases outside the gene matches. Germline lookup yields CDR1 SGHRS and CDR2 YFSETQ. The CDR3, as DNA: TGCGCCAGCAGCTTGGGGACTAGCCGCTACAATGAGCAGTTCTTC. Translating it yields CASSLGTSRYNEQFF.

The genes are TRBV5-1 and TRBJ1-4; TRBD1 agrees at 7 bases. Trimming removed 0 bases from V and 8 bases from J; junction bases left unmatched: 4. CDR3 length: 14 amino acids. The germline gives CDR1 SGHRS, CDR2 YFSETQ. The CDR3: CASSLGQGGEKLFF. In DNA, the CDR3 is TGCGCCAGCAGCTTGGGGCAGGGGGGCGAAAAACTGTTTTTT.

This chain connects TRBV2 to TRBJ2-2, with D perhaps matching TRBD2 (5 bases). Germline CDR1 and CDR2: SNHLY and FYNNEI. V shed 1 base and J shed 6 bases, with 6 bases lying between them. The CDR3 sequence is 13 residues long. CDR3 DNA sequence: TGTGCCAGCAGTGAAGAGAGGGCCGGGGAGCTGTTTTTT. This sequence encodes CASSEERAGELFF.

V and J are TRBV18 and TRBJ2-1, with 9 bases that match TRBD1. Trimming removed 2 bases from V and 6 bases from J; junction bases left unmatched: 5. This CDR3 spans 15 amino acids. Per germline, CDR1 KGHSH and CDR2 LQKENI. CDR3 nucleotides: TGTGCCAGCTCACCAGCGGTGACAGGGGGCAATGAGCAGTTCTTC. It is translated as CASSPAVTGGNEQFF.